This passage covers 25 T cell receptor beta chains from one sample sequenced in a study of blood T cells in healthy people across ages. A second about 6 to 11 cycle PCR used barcoded and J-beta primers. TCRdb re-derived calls from the 5' RACE reads in MiXCR, one entry per CDR3 protein. The data show approximately 2,000,000 distinct CDR3 sequences, with roughly two fifths seen just once and 23% held by the top ten. Input material: blood. The receptors come from a human donor in good health.

The table lists this clonotype with a few counts. CDR3 in amino acids: CATSATTGTQETQYF. DNA of the CDR3: TGTGCCACCAGTGCCACTACGGGAACACAAGAGACCCAGTACTTC. The chain recombines TRBV24-1 with TRBJ2-5; possibly TRBD2 for D (5 bases). CDR1 is KGHDR and CDR2 is SFDVKD in the germline V gene. There are 15 residues in the CDR3. V lost 5 bases, J lost 2 bases, and 14 bases lay in between.

A single count supports this clonotype. J is TRBJ2-1 and V is TRBV4-2; the match to TRBD2 covers 7 bases. V lost 7 bases to trimming and J lost 8 bases; unmatched junction nucleotides: 20. The CDR3 covers 17 residues. Germline V gene data show CDR1 as LGHNA and CDR2 as YNFKEQ. CDR3 loop: CASTSQGYEGLPHEQFF. The CDR3 coding sequence is TGTGCCAGCACCTCACAAGGGTATGAGGGACTACCCCATGAGCAGTTCTTC.

This chain connects TRBV6-1 to TRBJ2-7; a weak D match, TRBD1 (8 bases). The J call could be wrong; TRBJ2-5 is a better fit for the DNA end. The germline V gene encodes CDR1 MNHNS and CDR2 SASEGT. CDR3 length: 14 residues. CDR3 sequence: CASSEIQGGETQYF. In DNA, the CDR3 is TGTGCCAGCAGTGAGATACAGGGGGGGGAGACCCAGTACTTC.

To note about this clonotype: Germline and junction disagree at one end, which may indicate a read error. The J gene is TRBJ1-2, the V gene TRBV29-1; maybe TRBD1 (6 bases). CDR1 is SQVTM, CDR2 ANQGSEA, per germline. The CDR3 length is 14 residues. The CDR3 protein is CSAEARGVQNGYTF. The CDR3 DNA follows: TGCAGCGCTGAAGCCAGGGGAGTCCAGAATGGCTACACCTTC.

The chain carries TRBV7-2 and TRBJ2-7; 7 nucleotides align to TRBD1. Germline CDR1 is SGHTA and CDR2 is FQGNSA. This CDR3 region has 17 residues. V lost 0 bases and J lost 0; bases outside the gene matches: 8. CDR3: CASSLAVGEGASYEQYF. The CDR3 DNA is TGTGCCAGCAGCTTAGCTGTAGGCGAGGGGGCCTCCTACGAGCAGTACTTC.

The chain employs TRBV6-2 or TRBV6-3 and TRBJ2-7; 10 positions agree with TRBD1. CDR3 length equals 16 residues. CDR1 is MNHEY and CDR2 is SVGEGT in the germline V gene. J gave up 8 bases and V 0 bases, and 10 bases lay outside the gene matches. CDR3 amino acids: CASSYSTGTGDEKQYF. The CDR3 DNA reads TGTGCCAGCAGTTACTCGACGGGGACAGGGGACGAGAAGCAGTACTTC.

V is TRBV6-5 and J is TRBJ1-1; D gene unclear. This CDR3 is built from 13 residues. The V gene lost 2 bases and the J gene lost 0 bases, with 4 bases spanning the gap. CDR1 and CDR2 from the germline V gene are MNHEY and SVGAGI. The CDR3, as DNA: TGTGCCAGCAGTTACCTACTGAACACTGAAGCTTTCTTT. It encodes CASSYLLNTEAFF.

This clonotype was detected a few times. The V call is TRBV12-3 or TRBV12-4, the J call TRBJ1-2; the match to TRBD1 covers 8 bases. J gave up 7 bases and V 3 bases, and 4 bases lay outside the gene matches. The CDR3 sequence is 13 residues long. The CDR3 nucleotides are TGTGCCAGCAGTTTCACAGGGGGTAGTGGCTACACCTTC. As protein: CASSFTGGSGYTF.

CDR3 nucleotides: TGTGCCAGCAGCCCCCGGTCAGTGAGCTCTGGGGCCAACGTCCTGACTTTC. Translation gives CASSPRSVSSGANVLTF. The rearrangement uses TRBV7-9 and TRBJ2-6; D is ambiguous. Between the trimmed V and J ends, which lost 5 bases and 0 bases, there was a span of 14 bases. The germline gives CDR1 SEHNR, CDR2 FQNEAQ (reference sequence). This CDR3 is built from 17 residues.

This clonotype occurred a few times. V gene TRBV7-2 combines with J gene TRBJ2-7; the D gene is possibly TRBD2 (6 bases). CDR1 is SGHTA, CDR2 FQGNSA, per germline. The CDR3 loop spans 14 amino acids. V gave up 5 bases and J gave up 3 bases, with 14 bases separating them. In DNA, the CDR3 is TGTGCCAGCAGCGCTGCCGGAGGGAACTACGAGCAGTACTTC. Translation gives CASSAAGGNYEQYF.

The table lists this clonotype with many counts. A junction end diverges from the germline sequence, so it may reflect a read error. CDR3 amino acids: CAIGQGSFEQYF. CDR3 DNA: TGTGCCATCGGACAGGGTTCCTTCGAGCAGTACTTC. The rearrangement links TRBV10-3 to TRBJ2-7; TRBD1 aligns across 8 bases. The CDR3 covers 12 residues. The germline V gene has CDR1 ENHRY and CDR2 SYGVKD.

This clonotype was found a few times. The CDR3 loop is CASSQMDRPDTQYF. For the CDR3, the DNA is TGTGCCAGCAGCCAAATGGACAGGCCAGATACGCAGTATTTT. The V and J genes are TRBV4-2 and TRBJ2-3; TRBD1 matches 7 bases. This CDR3 region has 14 residues. Germline assignment: CDR1 LGHNA and CDR2 YNFKEQ. The trim removed 2 bases at V and 4 bases at J, leaving 3 bases unmatched.

The chain couples TRBV4-1 to TRBJ1-5; TRBD1 is a possible D gene (6 bases). Trimming took off 3 bases at V and 0 bases at J, with 18 bases between the two ends. The CDR3 extends over 18 amino acids. Looked up from germline, CDR1 is MGHRA and CDR2 is YSYEKL. The CDR3 nucleotides read TGCGCCAGCAGCCAGATCCACAGGACAGATTATAGCAATCAGCCCCAGCATTTT. Protein product: CASSQIHRTDYSNQPQHF.

This clonotype was counted only a few times. The rearrangement uses TRBV7-2 and TRBJ2-5; a weak D match, TRBD2 (6 bases). The J call may be mistaken, given a closer DNA end match to TRBJ2-7. Germline values: CDR1 SGHTA, CDR2 FQGNSA. This CDR3 contains 17 residues. CDR3 nucleotide sequence: TGTGCCAGCAGCTTAGTTTTCCCACCGATCGGAGGGGACGAGCAGTACTTC. Translated: CASSLVFPPIGGDEQYF.

The rearrangement uses TRBV7-3 and TRBJ2-2; D is perhaps TRBD1 (5 bases). Trimming pared 6 bases from V and 6 bases from J, leaving 8 bases between. CDR1 is SGHTA, CDR2 FQGTGA, per germline. CDR3 length equals 12 residues. The CDR3 here is CASSQGSGELFF. DNA for the CDR3: TGTGCCAGCAGTCAGGGTTCCGGGGAGCTGTTTTTT. Combining the CDR3 with reference TRBV7-3 and TRBJ2-2 gives the whole variable domain GAGVSQTPSNKVTEKGKYVELRCDPISGHTALYWYRQSLGQGPEFLIYFQGTGAADDSGLPNDRFFAVRPEGSVSTLKIQRTERGDSAVYLCASSQGSGELFFGEGSRLTVL.

This chain joins TRBV6-1 and TRBJ2-1, with 7 bases fitting TRBD2. The germline CDR1 and CDR2 sequences are MNHNS and SASEGT. The CDR3 totals 15 residues. V lost 3 bases and J lost 2; bases outside the gene matches: 4. The CDR3, as DNA: TGTGCCAGCAGTGAGGTGGCGGGGGCCTACAATGAGCAGTTCTTC. It is translated as CASSEVAGAYNEQFF.

This sequence joins TRBV4-1 and TRBJ1-5; 7 positions agree with TRBD1. There are 16 residues in the CDR3. V dropped 0 bases and J dropped 2; count of bases not matched to a gene: 4. The germline CDR1 and CDR2 sequences are MGHRA and YSYEKL. The CDR3 loop reads CASSQEVTGGNQPQHF. For the CDR3, the DNA is TGCGCCAGCAGCCAAGAAGTCACAGGGGGCAATCAGCCCCAGCATTTT.

This clonotype has a single count. This chain joins TRBV5-1 and TRBJ1-4; D gene unclear. This CDR3 contains 15 residues. The germline V and J ends were trimmed by 0 bases and 8 bases, with 14 bases remaining between them. CDR1 and CDR2 (germline): SGHRS, YFSETQ. The CDR3 DNA reads TGCGCCAGCAGCTTGGATTCAGGCCCGAACGAAAAACTGTTTTTT. This gives the protein CASSLDSGPNEKLFF.

The chain has TRBV5-4 and TRBJ2-1; TRBD2 agrees at 8 bases. The CDR3 runs 14 residues. V lost 1 base to trimming and J lost 6 bases; unmatched junction nucleotides: 3. Germline-derived CDR1 and CDR2 are SGHNT and YYREEE (reference sequence). The CDR3 nucleotides read TGTGCCAGCAGCTTGAGACGGGGGGGCAATGAGCAGTTCTTC. It yields the protein CASSLRRGGNEQFF.

The chain links TRBV5-6 to TRBJ2-3, with no clear D. Germline-derived CDR1 and CDR2 are SGHDT and YYEEEE. V shed 7 bases and J shed 4 bases, with 16 bases lying between them. The CDR3 is 14 residues long. This CDR3 is CASGSVGYADTQYF. The CDR3 DNA sequence: TGTGCCAGCGGCTCAGTTGGCTACGCAGATACGCAGTATTTT.

The table lists this clonotype with a few counts. The V and J genes are TRBV4-3 and TRBJ2-3, with 9 positions matching TRBD2. This CDR3 is 17 amino acids long. Germline CDR1 reads LGHNA; CDR2 reads YSLEER. Losses at the gene ends were 1 base for V and 8 bases for J; bases not matched to a gene: 13. CDR3 protein: CASSQVSGLATMPTQYF. CDR3 nucleotide sequence: TGCGCCAGCAGCCAAGTTTCCGGACTAGCGACAATGCCTACGCAGTATTTT.

J is TRBJ2-1 and V is TRBV4-2; 7 nucleotides line up with TRBD1. V was clipped by 2 bases and J by 4 bases; unmatched bases: 11. Germline loops: CDR1 LGHNA, CDR2 YNFKEQ. CDR3 length equals 17 residues. The CDR3 coding sequence is TGTGCCAGCAGCCAAACAAAGGGGACAGTTGCATACAATGAGCAGTTCTTC. Amino acids: CASSQTKGTVAYNEQFF.

CDR3 coding DNA: TGTGCCAGCAGCTTTTGGCCTAGCGGGGAAGGGTACCCAGATACGCAGTATTTT. As protein: CASSFWPSGEGYPDTQYF. V and J are TRBV5-6 and TRBJ2-3, with 9 bases lining up with TRBD2. The CDR3 has 18 residues. The J segment lost 4 bases and the V segment lost 2 bases, leaving 14 bases of the junction unmatched. The germline gives CDR1 SGHDT, CDR2 YYEEEE.

V and J are TRBV7-9 and TRBJ1-3; D is possibly TRBD1 (5 bases). Per germline, CDR1 SEHNR and CDR2 FQNEAQ (reference sequence). V shed 6 bases and J shed 0 bases, with 9 bases lying between them. The CDR3 runs 14 residues. CDR3 nucleotides: TGTGCCAGCAGTCACCAGGGCTCTGGAAACACCATATATTTT. This translates into CASSHQGSGNTIYF. Full variable domain (outside the CDR3, taken from reference TRBV7-9 and TRBJ1-3): DTGVSQNPRHKITKRGQNVTFRCDPISEHNRLYWYRQTLGQGPEFLTYFQNEAQLEKSRLLSDRFSAERPKGSFSTLEIQRTEQGDSAMYLCASSHQGSGNTIYFGEGSWLTVV.

To note about this clonotype: One end of the junction does not line up with germline, which may come from a read error. V and J are TRBV7-3 and TRBJ2-3; 9 bases line up with TRBD1. The V gene's germline CDR1 is SGHTA and CDR2 FQGTGA. The CDR3 contains 17 residues. The CDR3 reads CVSSFNTGGASTDTQYF. CDR3 nucleotides: TGTGTCAGCAGCTTTAACACAGGGGGCGCTAGCACAGATACGCAGTATTTT.